The clone carrying this T cell receptor beta chain turned up a few times. Its specificity is not known. The data belong to a study of T cells in Graves' hyperthyroidism and ophthalmopathy. Findings and limits, study-wide: Most expanded thyroid clonotypes above 0.001 also appeared in blood.

TCR beta CDR3 regions were amplified from RNA transcripts. The study used the HTBI primer set for a first-round RT-PCR of the TCR CDR3. TCRdb reanalysed the multiplex PCR reads using MiXCR and keeps one entry per CDR3 protein. The profile covers a few hundred thousand distinct CDR3 sequences, with about 43% appearing a single time and around 17% taken by the ten largest. The germline CDR1 and CDR2 sequences are SGHKS and YYEKEE (reference sequence). The CDR3 length is 15 residues. V trimming: 0 bases; J trimming: 8 bases; junction bases outside the gene matches: 10. Uncontrolled infection, other autoimmune disease, pregnancy or lactation barred patients from enrollment.

This clonotype originated in an adult woman with Graves' disease, either hyperthyroidism or ophthalmopathy (not recorded which). V gene TRBV5-5 combines with J gene TRBJ1-2, with 7 positions matching TRBD1. The sequenced sample consisted of peripheral blood or thyroid tissue (not recorded which). In DNA, the CDR3 is TGTGCCAGCAGCTTGGACTTCCAGGGGGGAGACGGCTACACCTTC. Its protein product is CASSLDFQGGDGYTF.